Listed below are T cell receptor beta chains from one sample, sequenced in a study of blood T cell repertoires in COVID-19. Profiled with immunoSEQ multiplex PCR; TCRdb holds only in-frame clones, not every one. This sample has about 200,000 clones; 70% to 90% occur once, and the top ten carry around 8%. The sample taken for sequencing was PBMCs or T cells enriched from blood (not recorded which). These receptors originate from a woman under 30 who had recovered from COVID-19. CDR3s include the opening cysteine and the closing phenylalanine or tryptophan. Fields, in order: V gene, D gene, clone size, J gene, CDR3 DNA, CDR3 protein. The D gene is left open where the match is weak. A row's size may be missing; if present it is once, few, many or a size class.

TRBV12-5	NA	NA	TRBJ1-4	TGTGCTAGTGGTTTGGCCAGGTTAGGTTTTCCTAATGAAAAACTGTTTTTT	CASGLARLGFPNEKLFF
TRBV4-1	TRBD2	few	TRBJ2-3	TGCGCCAGCAGCCAAGATAGGTCACTAGCGGGGTTGGATACGCAGTATTTT	CASSQDRSLAGLDTQYF
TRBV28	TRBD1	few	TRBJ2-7	TGTGCCAGCAGTCGGACAGGGGGGTACGAGCAGTACTTC	CASSRTGGYEQYF
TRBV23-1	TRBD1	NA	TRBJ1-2	TGCGCCAGCAGCCCTACCGGCAGGGGGCAAGCTGGCTACACCTTC	CASSPTGRGQAGYTF
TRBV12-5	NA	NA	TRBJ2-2	TGTGCTAGTGGACTAGGGTACACCGGGGAGCTGTTTTTT	CASGLGYTGELFF
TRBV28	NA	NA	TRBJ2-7	TGTGCCAGCAGTTTAATATACGAGCAGTACTTC	CASSLIYEQYF
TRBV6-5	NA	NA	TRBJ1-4	TGTGCCAGCAGCCACCTGCAGAATGAAAAACTGTTTTTT	CASSHLQNEKLFF
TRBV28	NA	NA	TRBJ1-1	TGTGCCAGCAGTCCATTGACAGGCCTGAACACTGAAGCTTTCTTT	CASSPLTGLNTEAFF
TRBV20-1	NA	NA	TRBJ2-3	TGCAGTGCCCGACTAGATACGCAGTATTTT	CSARLDTQYF
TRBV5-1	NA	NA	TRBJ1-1	TGCGCCAGCAGCAGATCTACCTGGGACTCCTATTCCACTGAAGCTTTCTTT	CASSRSTWDSYSTEAFF
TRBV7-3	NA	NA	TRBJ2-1	TGTGCCAGCAGCTTGCCAAGCGGAGGATACAATGAGCAGTTCTTC	CASSLPSGGYNEQFF
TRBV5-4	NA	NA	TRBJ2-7	TGTGCCAGCAGCATGGCGGGACAGACCTACGAGCAGTACTTC	CASSMAGQTYEQYF
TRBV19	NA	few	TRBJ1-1	TGCTCAGTAGGAGAGGGCGGGACTGAAGCTTTCTTT	CSVGEGGTEAFF
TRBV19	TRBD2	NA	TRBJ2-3	TGTGCCAGTAGTATAGAAAGCGGGGGAACCCGGTACTGGGATACGCAGTATTTT	CASSIESGGTRYWDTQYF
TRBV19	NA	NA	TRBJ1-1	TGTGCCAGTAGCCTCGGACAGAACACTGAAGCTTTCTTT	CASSLGQNTEAFF
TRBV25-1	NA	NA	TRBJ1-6	TGTGCCAGCAGCCAAGACAGGATCTTCTCACCCCTCCACTTT	CASSQDRIFSPLHF
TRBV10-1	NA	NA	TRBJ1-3	TGCGCCAGCAGCGCAGGGTCAGCGATTGGAAACACCATATATTTT	CASSAGSAIGNTIYF
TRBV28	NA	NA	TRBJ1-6	TGTGCCAGCAGTCCCACAGGGTCGAGCTCCTATAATTCACCCCTCCACTTT	CASSPTGSSSYNSPLHF
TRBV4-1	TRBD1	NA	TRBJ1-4	TGCGCCAGCAGCCGTAACACAGATCCGGGACAGTCCGAAAAACTGTTTTTT	CASSRNTDPGQSEKLFF
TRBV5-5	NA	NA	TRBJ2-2	TGTGCCAGCAGCTTTACATTCCGCTCCAACACCGGGGAGCTGTTTTTT	CASSFTFRSNTGELFF
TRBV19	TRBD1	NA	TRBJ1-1	TGTGCCAGCACCTCACAGGGGTCGAACACTGAAGCTTTCTTT	CASTSQGSNTEAFF
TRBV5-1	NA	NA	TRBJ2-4	TGCGCCAGCAGTCCGGGAACGCTAGCCAAAAACATTCAGTACTTC	CASSPGTLAKNIQYF
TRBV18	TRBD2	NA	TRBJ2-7	TGTGCCAGCTCACCACTGAATAGCGGGGGAAACTACGAGCAGTACTTC	CASSPLNSGGNYEQYF
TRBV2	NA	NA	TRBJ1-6	TGTGCCAGCAGGGGGGGAGACTCACCCCTCCACTTT	CASRGGDSPLHF
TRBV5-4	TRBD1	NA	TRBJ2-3	TGTGCCAGCAGCTCGGGGACAGGGCCCACAGATACGCAGTATTTT	CASSSGTGPTDTQYF
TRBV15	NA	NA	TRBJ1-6	TGTGCCACCAGCAGAGAGAGGCAGGGTGGTTCACCCCTCCACTTT	CATSRERQGGSPLHF
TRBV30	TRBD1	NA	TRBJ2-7	TGTGCCTGGAGGAGGACAGGGGGAGTCTCCTACGAGCAGTACTTC	CAWRRTGGVSYEQYF
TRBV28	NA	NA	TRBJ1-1	TGTGCCAGCAGAGTCTACTTGAACACTGAAGCTTTCTTT	CASRVYLNTEAFF
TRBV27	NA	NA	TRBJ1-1	TGTGCCAGCACCGGGGGGGGGAACACTGAAGCTTTCTTT	CASTGGGNTEAFF
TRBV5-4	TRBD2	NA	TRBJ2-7	TGTGCCAGCAGCTTGGCTAGCGGGGTTCCCAACGAGCAGTACTTC	CASSLASGVPNEQYF
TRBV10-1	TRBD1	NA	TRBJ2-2	TGCGCCAGCAGTGACCCGGACAGGGGAGGGACCGGGGAGCTGTTTTTT	CASSDPDRGGTGELFF
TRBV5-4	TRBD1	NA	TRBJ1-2	TGTGCCAGCAGCTTGCAGGGGGCCTATGGCTACACCTTC	CASSLQGAYGYTF
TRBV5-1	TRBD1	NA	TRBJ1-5	TGCGCCAGCAGCTTGGGGACAGGGGCGGGTCAGCCCCAGCATTTT	CASSLGTGAGQPQHF
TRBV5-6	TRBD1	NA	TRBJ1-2	TGTGCCAGCAGCTTGTCCGCCGGGACAGGGGGCTTCGGGGGCTACACCTTC	CASSLSAGTGGFGGYTF
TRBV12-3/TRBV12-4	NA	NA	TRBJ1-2	TGTGCCAGCAGACGTGGGCTGGGCTATGGCTACACCTTC	CASRRGLGYGYTF
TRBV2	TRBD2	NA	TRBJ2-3	TGTGCCAGCAGTGAAGGACTAGCGGGGGTCGCAGATACGCAGTATTTT	CASSEGLAGVADTQYF
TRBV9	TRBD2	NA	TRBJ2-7	TGTGCCAGCAGCGTTTCTAGCGGGCCCTACGAGCAGTACTTC	CASSVSSGPYEQYF
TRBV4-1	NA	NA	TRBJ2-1	TGCGCCAGCAGCCATACGACTAGTCTTGAGCAGTTCTTC	CASSHTTSLEQFF
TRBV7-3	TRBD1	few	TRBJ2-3	TGTGCCAGCAGCGACAGGGAAAAAATCGTCCCAGATACGCAGTATTTT	CASSDREKIVPDTQYF
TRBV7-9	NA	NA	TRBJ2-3	TGTGCCAGCAGCCAGCAGGGACTTAGCACAGATACGCAGTATTTT	CASSQQGLSTDTQYF
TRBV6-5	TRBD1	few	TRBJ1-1	TGTGCCAGCAGTTCCCTGGGACAGGGAGCTTTCTTT	CASSSLGQGAFF
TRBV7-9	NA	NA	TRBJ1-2	TGTGCCAGCAGCCCCCGTGAGGTTGGCTACACCTTC	CASSPREVGYTF
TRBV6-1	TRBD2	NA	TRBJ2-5	TGTGCCAGCAGTGAAGCAGGGGTAGCCGGGGGGACCCCAGAGACCCAGTACTTC	CASSEAGVAGGTPETQYF
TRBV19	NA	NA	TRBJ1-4	TGTGCCAGTAGTATAGGTGGCGGGAATGAAAAACTGTTTTTT	CASSIGGGNEKLFF
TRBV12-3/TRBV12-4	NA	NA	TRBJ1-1	TGTGCCAGCAGTCGGAGCGGGCCTGAAGCTTTCTTT	CASSRSGPEAFF
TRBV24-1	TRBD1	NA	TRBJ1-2	TGTGCCACCAGTGATCCACGACAGGGGATCAATGGCTACACCTTC	CATSDPRQGINGYTF
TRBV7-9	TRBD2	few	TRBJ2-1	TGTGCCGGAAGAGCGGGAGAAAATGAGCAGTTCTTC	CAGRAGENEQFF
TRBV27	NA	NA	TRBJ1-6	TGTGCCAGCAGACCACATCCAGATAATTCACCCCTCCACTTT	CASRPHPDNSPLHF
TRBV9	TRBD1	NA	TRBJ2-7	TGTGCCAGCAGCGTAACAGGGGAGCTTGTCCACGAGCAGTACTTC	CASSVTGELVHEQYF
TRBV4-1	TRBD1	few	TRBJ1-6	TGCGCCAGCAGCCCACAAACAGGGGGCGCATATTCACCCCTCCACTTT	CASSPQTGGAYSPLHF
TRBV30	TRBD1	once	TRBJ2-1	TGTGCCTGGAGTCAGGGGGCCTCCTACAATGAGCAGTTCTTC	CAWSQGASYNEQFF
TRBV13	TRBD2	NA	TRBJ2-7	TGTGCCAGCAGCTTGTCTAGCGGGGGGGCCTACGAGCAGTACTTC	CASSLSSGGAYEQYF
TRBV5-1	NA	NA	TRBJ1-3	TGCGCCAGCAGCCAGACTCCGAGCTCTGGAAACACCATATATTTT	CASSQTPSSGNTIYF
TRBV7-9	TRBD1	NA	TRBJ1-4	TGTGCCAGCAGCAGGGACAGTCGGGAAAAACTGTTTTTT	CASSRDSREKLFF
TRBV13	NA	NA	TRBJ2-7	TGTGCCAGCAGCCCCACGACAGGCTCCTACGAGCAGTACTTC	CASSPTTGSYEQYF
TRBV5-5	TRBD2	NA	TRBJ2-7	TGTGCCAGCAGCGTACTAGCGGGGGGGCCATCGGGCTCCTACGAGCAGTACTTC	CASSVLAGGPSGSYEQYF
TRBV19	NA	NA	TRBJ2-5	TGTGCCAGTAGCTCACCGATTGGGCGATTTCGGGAGACCCAGTACTTC	CASSSPIGRFRETQYF